Below, 9 T cell receptor beta chains from the same sample are listed, as sequenced in a study of blood T cell repertoires in COVID-19. Using immunoSEQ multiplex PCR, the repertoire was profiled, and TCRdb retains in-frame clones only, with some absent. The sample shows 110,000 to 150,000 clones, about 87% of them seen only once. Sequencing was performed on peripheral blood. All receptors derive from a woman older than 75 with acute or convalescent COVID-19.

This sequence joins TRBV19 and TRBJ1-5, with D unclear. V gave up 2 bases and J gave up 6 bases, with 5 bases separating them. The CDR3 sequence is 12 residues long. Germline V gives CDR1 LNHDA, CDR2 SQIVND (reference sequence). The CDR3 sequence: CASSIRVQPQHF. The CDR3, as DNA: TGTGCCAGTAGTATAAGAGTTCAGCCCCAGCATTTT. Looking up the rest from reference TRBV19 and TRBJ1-5 gives the full variable domain: DGGITQSPKYLFRKEGQNVTLSCEQNLNHDAMYWYRQDPGQGLRLIYYSQIVNDFQKGDIAEGYSVSREKKESFPLTVTSAQKNPTAFYLCASSIRVQPQHFGDGTRLSIL.

The genes are TRBV5-4 and TRBJ2-5; 11 bases are shared with TRBD2. CDR3 length equals 16 residues. After removal of 1 base from V and 9 bases from J, the junction contained 11 bases not matched to a gene. Germline V gene data show CDR1 as SGHNT and CDR2 as YYREEE (reference sequence). As DNA, the CDR3 is TGTGCCAGCAGCTTGCCAGGGACTAGCGGCGAGGGGGCCCAGTACTTC. This translates into CASSLPGTSGEGAQYF.

The V gene is TRBV12-5, the J gene TRBJ2-1; tentative D call: TRBD2 (7 bases). The CDR3 has 10 residues. Germline CDR1 reads LGHNT; CDR2 reads FRNRAP. Trimming stripped 7 bases from V and 15 bases from J, with 13 bases between. The CDR3 reads CASARGGGFF. The DNA for the CDR3 is TGTGCTAGTGCCAGGGGAGGGGGGTTCTTC.

The chain combines TRBV7-3 with TRBJ1-2; TRBD1 is a possible D gene (6 bases). V lost 1 base, J lost 0 bases, and 18 bases lay in between. Germline V gene data show CDR1 as SGHTA and CDR2 as FQGTGA. The CDR3 covers 18 residues. The CDR3 spells CASSLNGQGRGSNYGYTF. For the CDR3, the DNA is TGTGCCAGCAGCTTAAATGGTCAGGGGCGCGGATCTAACTATGGCTACACCTTC.

The chain is built from TRBV5-1 and TRBJ2-3; 7 bases fit TRBD2. The V segment lost 3 bases and the J segment 4 bases; nucleotides outside the gene matches: 5. CDR1 SGHRS and CDR2 YFSETQ come from the germline V gene. The CDR3 is made up of 14 amino acids. Written as DNA, the CDR3 is TGCGCCAGCAGCTCCACTAGCGTCCCAGATACGCAGTATTTT. Its protein product is CASSSTSVPDTQYF. The full variable domain, its missing parts supplied by reference TRBV5-1 and TRBJ2-3, is KAGVTQTPRYLIKTRGQQVTLSCSPISGHRSVSWYQQTPGQGLQFLFEYFSETQRNKGNFPGRFSGRQFSNSRSEMNVSTLELGDSALYLCASSSTSVPDTQYFGPGTRLTVL.

V usage is TRBV5-4 and J usage is TRBJ1-5; weak D call: TRBD1 (5 bases). Germline CDR1 reads SGHNT; CDR2 reads YYREEE (reference sequence). Trimming removed 0 bases at V and 4 bases at J, with 8 bases between. The CDR3 has 14 residues. The CDR3 DNA reads as TGTGCCAGCAGCTTGGACGGGGGGAATCAGCCCCAGCATTTT. It encodes CASSLDGGNQPQHF.

The chain combines TRBV11-1 with TRBJ2-5; D is possibly TRBD2 (5 bases). Germline CDR1 SGHAT, CDR2 FQDESV (reference sequence). The CDR3 is made up of 15 amino acids. V was clipped by 7 bases and J by 4 bases, with 19 bases between them. The CDR3 is CASNFRPTEGETQYF. CDR3 nucleotides: TGTGCCAGCAATTTTCGACCAACTGAGGGAGAGACCCAGTACTTC.

J is TRBJ2-3 and V is TRBV11-3, with 8 bases fitting TRBD2. With 3 bases clipped from V and 3 bases from J, the junction kept 2 bases outside the gene matches. Germline V gene lookup returns CDR1 SGHNT and CDR2 YENEEA. There are 14 residues in the CDR3. The CDR3 is CASSFRGGTDTQYF. CDR3 in DNA: TGTGCCAGCAGCTTCCGGGGGGGTACAGATACGCAGTATTTT.

This chain joins TRBV6-1 and TRBJ1-1; D is ambiguous. CDR1 and CDR2 (germline): MNHNS, SASEGT. This CDR3 has 13 residues. Trimming removed 3 bases from V and 2 bases from J, with 7 bases in between. CDR3 amino acids: CASSDQENTEAFF. The DNA of the CDR3 is TGTGCCAGCAGTGACCAGGAAAACACTGAAGCTTTCTTT.